This T cell receptor (beta chain) was found in a study of T cell responses to AZD1222 COVID-19 vaccine. Findings of the study overall: Most donors were white British and more were female, and clonal diversity was possibly underestimated. Compared with day 0, the breadth and depth of the Spike-specific TCR repertoire rose significantly after two doses of AZD1222.

A note on this clone: Its antigen is unidentified.

Sequencing used immunoSEQ multiplex PCR; TCRdb keeps in-frame clones, though not all of them. The sample includes about 100,000 clones, 86% of them seen just once. Germline V gene sequence: CDR1 SEHNR, CDR2 FQNEAQ (reference sequence). The CDR3 runs 15 residues. The trim removed 2 bases at V and 2 bases at J, leaving 6 bases unmatched. The receptor comes from an adult in good health. The starting material was peripheral blood, obtained on day 0 of AZD1222 vaccination. The chain is built from TRBV7-9 and TRBJ2-7; 7 positions agree with TRBD1. CDR3 sequence (DNA): TGTGCCAGCAGCTTATTCCGGGACAGCCCCTACGAGCAGTACTTC. This translates into CASSLFRDSPYEQYF.